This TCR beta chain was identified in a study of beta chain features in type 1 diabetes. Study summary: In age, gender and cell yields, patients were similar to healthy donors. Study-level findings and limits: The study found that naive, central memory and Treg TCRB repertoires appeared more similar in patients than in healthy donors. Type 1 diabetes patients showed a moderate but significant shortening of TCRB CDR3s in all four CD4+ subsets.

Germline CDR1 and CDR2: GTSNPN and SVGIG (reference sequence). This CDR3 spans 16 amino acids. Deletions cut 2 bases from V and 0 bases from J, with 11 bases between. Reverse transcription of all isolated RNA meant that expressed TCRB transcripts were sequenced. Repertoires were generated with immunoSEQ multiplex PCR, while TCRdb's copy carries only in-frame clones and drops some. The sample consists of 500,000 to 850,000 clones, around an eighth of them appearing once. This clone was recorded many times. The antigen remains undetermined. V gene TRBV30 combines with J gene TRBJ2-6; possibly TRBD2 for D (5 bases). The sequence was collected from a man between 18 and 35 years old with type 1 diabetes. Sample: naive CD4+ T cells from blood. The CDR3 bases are TGTGCCTGGAGTTCCGGGGTACGCTCTGGGGCCAACGTCCTGACTTTC. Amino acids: CAWSSGVRSGANVLTF.